This T cell receptor (beta chain) emerged from a study of neurological immune-mediated disorders. There are many counts of this clonotype. MiXCR was run by TCRdb on the 5' RACE reads, yielding one entry per CDR3 protein. The repertoire has 90,000 to 150,000 distinct CDR3 sequences, about 3.4% of them found once; the top ten carry 1% to 1.5%. The V end lost 4 bases, the J end lost 5 bases, and 9 bases lay between the germline ends. The V gene's germline CDR1 is LGHNT and CDR2 FRNRAP. This CDR3 spans 13 amino acids. The sample was PBMCs. The V and J genes are TRBV12-5 and TRBJ2-1; D unclear. The clonotype originates from a woman under 40 with multiple sclerosis. The CDR3 sequence is CASGSTDHNEQFF. The CDR3 nucleotides are TGTGCTAGTGGTTCCACAGACCACAATGAGCAGTTCTTC.